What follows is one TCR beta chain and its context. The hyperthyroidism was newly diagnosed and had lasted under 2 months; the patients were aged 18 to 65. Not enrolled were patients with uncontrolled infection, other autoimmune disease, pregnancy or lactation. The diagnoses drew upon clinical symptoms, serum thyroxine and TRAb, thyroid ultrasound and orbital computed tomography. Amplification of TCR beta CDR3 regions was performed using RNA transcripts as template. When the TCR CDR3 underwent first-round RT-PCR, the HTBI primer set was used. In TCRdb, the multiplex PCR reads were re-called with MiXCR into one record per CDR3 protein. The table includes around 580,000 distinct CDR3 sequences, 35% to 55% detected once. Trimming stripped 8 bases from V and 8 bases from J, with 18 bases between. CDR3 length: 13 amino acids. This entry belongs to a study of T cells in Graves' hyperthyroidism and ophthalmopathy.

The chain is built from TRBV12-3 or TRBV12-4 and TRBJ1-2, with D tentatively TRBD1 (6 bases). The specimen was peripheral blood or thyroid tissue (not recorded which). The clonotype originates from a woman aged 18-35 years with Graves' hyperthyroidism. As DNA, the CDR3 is TGTGCCAGCGGAAAAGATACAGGGCGAGGCTACACCTTC. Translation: CASGKDTGRGYTF.